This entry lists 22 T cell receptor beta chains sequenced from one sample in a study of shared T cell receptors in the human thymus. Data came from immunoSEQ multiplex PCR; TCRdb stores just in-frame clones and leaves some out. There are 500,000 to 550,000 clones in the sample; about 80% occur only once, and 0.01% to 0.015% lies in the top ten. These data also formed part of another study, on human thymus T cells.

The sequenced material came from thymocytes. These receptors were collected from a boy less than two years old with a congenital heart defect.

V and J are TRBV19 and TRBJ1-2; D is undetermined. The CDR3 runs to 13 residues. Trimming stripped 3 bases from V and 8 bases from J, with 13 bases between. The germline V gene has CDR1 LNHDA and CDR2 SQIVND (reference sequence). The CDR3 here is CASSMEVYMGYTF. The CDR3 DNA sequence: TGTGCCAGTAGTATGGAGGTTTACATGGGCTACACCTTC. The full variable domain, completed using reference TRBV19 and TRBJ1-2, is DGGITQSPKYLFRKEGQNVTLSCEQNLNHDAMYWYRQDPGQGLRLIYYSQIVNDFQKGDIAEGYSVSREKKESFPLTVTSAQKNPTAFYLCASSMEVYMGYTFGSGTRLTVV.

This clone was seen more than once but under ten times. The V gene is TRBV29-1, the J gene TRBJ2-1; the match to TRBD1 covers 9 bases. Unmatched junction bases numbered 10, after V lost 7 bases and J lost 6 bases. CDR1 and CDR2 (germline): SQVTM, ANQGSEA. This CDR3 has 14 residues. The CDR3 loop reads CSGTWDREINEQFF. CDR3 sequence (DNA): TGCAGCGGGACTTGGGACAGGGAAATCAATGAGCAGTTCTTC.

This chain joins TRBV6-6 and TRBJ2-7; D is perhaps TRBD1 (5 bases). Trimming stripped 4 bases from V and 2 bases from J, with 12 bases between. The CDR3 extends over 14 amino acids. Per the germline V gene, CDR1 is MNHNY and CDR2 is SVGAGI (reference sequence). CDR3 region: CASSFNRTPYEQYF. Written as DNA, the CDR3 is TGTGCCAGCAGTTTTAACAGGACCCCCTACGAGCAGTACTTC.

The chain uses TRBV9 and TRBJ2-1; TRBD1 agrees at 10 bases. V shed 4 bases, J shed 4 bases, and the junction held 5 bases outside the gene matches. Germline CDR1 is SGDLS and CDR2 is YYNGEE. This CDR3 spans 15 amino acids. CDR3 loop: CASSRPGQGYNEQFF. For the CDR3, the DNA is TGTGCCAGCAGCCGACCGGGACAGGGGTACAATGAGCAGTTCTTC. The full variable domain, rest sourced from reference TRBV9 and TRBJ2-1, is DSGVTQTPKHLITATGQRVTLRCSPRSGDLSVYWYQQSLDQGLQFLIQYYNGEERAKGNILERFSAQQFPDLHSELNLSSLELGDSALYFCASSRPGQGYNEQFFGPGTRLTVL.

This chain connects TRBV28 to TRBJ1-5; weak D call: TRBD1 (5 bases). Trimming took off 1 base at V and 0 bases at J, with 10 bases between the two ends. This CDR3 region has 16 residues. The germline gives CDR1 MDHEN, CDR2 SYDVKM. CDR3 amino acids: CASSLLGGYSNQPQHF. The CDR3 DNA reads TGTGCCAGCAGTTTATTGGGGGGATATAGCAATCAGCCCCAGCATTTT.

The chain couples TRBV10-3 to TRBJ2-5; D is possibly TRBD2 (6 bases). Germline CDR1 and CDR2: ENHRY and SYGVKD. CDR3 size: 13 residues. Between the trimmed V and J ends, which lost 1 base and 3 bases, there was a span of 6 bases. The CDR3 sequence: CAISEWTKETQYF. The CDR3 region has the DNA TGTGCCATCAGTGAGTGGACTAAAGAGACCCAGTACTTC.

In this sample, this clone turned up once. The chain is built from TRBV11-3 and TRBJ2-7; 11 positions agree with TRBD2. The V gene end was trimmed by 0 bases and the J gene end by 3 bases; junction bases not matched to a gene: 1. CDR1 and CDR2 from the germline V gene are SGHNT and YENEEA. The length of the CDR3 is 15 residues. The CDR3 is CASSLDGTSGYEQYF. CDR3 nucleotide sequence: TGTGCCAGCAGCTTAGACGGGACTAGCGGCTACGAGCAGTACTTC.

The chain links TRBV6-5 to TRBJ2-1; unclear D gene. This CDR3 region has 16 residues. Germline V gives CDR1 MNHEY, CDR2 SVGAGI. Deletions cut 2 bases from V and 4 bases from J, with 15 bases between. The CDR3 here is CASSYQDGSPYNEQFF. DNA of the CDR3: TGTGCCAGCAGTTACCAGGATGGCAGCCCGTACAATGAGCAGTTCTTC.

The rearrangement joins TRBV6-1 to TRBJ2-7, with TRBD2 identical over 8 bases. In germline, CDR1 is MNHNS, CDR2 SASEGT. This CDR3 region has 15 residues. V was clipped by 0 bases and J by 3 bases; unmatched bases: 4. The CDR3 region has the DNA TGTGCCAGCAGTGAAGCCGGCGCGGGGGGCTACGAGCAGTACTTC. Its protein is CASSEAGAGGYEQYF.

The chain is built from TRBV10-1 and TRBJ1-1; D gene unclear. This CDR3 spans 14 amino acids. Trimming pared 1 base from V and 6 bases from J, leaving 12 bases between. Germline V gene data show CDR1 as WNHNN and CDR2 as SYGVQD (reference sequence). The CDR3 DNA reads TGCGCCAGCAGTGAGTTTGACCGGCGGCCTGAAGCTTTCTTT. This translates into CASSEFDRRPEAFF.

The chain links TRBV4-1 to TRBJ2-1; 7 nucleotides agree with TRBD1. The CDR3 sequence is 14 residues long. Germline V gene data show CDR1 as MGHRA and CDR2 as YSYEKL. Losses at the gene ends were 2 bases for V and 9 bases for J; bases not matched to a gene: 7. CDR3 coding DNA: TGCGCCAGCAGCCAAAACGACAGGGTGAGTGAGCAGTTCTTC. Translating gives CASSQNDRVSEQFF.

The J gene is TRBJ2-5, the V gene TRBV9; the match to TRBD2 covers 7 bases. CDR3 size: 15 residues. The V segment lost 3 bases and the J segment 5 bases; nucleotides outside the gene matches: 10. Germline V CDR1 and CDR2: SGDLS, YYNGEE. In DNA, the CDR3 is TGTGCCAGCAGCGCCAAAGGGACTACCAGGGAGACCCAGTACTTC. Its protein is CASSAKGTTRETQYF. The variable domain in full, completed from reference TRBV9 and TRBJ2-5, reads DSGVTQTPKHLITATGQRVTLRCSPRSGDLSVYWYQQSLDQGLQFLIQYYNGEERAKGNILERFSAQQFPDLHSELNLSSLELGDSALYFCASSAKGTTRETQYFGPGTRLLVL.

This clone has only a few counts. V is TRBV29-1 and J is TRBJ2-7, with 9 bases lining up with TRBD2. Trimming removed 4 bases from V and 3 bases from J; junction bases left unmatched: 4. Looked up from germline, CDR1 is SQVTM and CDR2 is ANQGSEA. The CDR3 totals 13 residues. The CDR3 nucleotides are TGCAGCGTTGTGGGACTAGCCCACTACGAGCAGTACTTC. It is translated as CSVVGLAHYEQYF.

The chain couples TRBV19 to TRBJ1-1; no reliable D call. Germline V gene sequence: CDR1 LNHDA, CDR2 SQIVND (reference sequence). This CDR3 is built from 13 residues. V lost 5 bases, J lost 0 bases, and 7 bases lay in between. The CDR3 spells CASSGALNTEAFF. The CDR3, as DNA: TGTGCCAGTAGTGGAGCCTTGAACACTGAAGCTTTCTTT.

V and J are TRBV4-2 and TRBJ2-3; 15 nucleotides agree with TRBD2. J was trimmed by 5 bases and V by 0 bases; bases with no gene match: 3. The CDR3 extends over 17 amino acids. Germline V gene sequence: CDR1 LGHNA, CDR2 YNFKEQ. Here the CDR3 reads CASSQEGTSGGRDTQYF. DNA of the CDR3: TGTGCCAGCAGCCAAGAAGGGACTAGCGGGGGGAGAGATACGCAGTATTTT.

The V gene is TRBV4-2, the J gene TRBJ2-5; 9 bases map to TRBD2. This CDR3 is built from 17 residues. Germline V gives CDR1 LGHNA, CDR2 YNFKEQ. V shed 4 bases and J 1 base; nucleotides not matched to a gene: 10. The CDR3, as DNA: TGTGCCAGCAGCCCTCAATCACTAGCGGGTTTCCAAGAGACCCAGTACTTC. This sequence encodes CASSPQSLAGFQETQYF.

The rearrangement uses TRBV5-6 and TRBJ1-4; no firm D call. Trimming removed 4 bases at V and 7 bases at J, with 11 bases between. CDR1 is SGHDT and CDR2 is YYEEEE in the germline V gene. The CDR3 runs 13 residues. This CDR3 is CASSRPEGEKLFF. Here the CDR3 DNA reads TGTGCCAGCAGCCGCCCCGAGGGTGAAAAACTGTTTTTT.

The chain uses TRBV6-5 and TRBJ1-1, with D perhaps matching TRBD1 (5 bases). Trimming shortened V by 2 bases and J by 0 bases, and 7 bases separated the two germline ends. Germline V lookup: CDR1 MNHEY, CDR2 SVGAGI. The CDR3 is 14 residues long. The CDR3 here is CASSYGGVNTEAFF. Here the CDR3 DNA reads TGTGCCAGCAGTTACGGGGGGGTGAACACTGAAGCTTTCTTT.

This chain's CDR3 is CASSLDRERLNYGYTF. In nucleotides, the CDR3 is TGTGCCAGCAGCTTGGATCGGGAGAGGCTTAACTATGGCTACACCTTC. This sequence joins TRBV5-6 and TRBJ1-2; no clear D gene. CDR1 and CDR2 (germline): SGHDT, YYEEEE. This CDR3 is built from 16 residues. The V end was cut by 0 bases, the J end by 1 base, with 13 bases between.

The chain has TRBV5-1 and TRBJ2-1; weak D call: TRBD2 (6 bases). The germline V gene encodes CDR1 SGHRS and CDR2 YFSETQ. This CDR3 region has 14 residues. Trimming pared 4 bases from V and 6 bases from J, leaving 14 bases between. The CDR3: CASSPPTRGNEQFF. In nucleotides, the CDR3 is TGCGCCAGCAGCCCACCGACTAGGGGCAATGAGCAGTTCTTC.

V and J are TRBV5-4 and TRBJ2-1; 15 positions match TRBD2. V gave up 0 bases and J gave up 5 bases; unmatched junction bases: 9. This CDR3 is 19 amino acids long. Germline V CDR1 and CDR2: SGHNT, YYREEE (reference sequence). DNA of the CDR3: TGTGCCAGCAGCTTGGAGGGACTAGCGGGAGGCCCGTTTAACAATGAGCAGTTCTTC. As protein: CASSLEGLAGGPFNNEQFF. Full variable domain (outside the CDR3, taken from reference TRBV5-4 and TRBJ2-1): ETGVTQSPTHLIKTRGQQVTLRCSSQSGHNTVSWYQQALGQGPQFIFQYYREEENGRGNFPPRFSGLQFPNYSSELNVNALELDDSALYLCASSLEGLAGGPFNNEQFFGPGTRLTVL.

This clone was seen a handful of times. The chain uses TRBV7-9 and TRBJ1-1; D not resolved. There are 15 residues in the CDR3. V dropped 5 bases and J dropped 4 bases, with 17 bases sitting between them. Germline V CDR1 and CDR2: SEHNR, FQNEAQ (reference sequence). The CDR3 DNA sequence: TGTGCCAGCAGCCCATTAAGCCGGAGAGGCACTGAAGCTTTCTTT. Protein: CASSPLSRRGTEAFF.